This T cell receptor (beta chain) came from a study of beta chain features in type 1 diabetes. Germline CDR1 GTSNPN, CDR2 SVGIG (reference sequence). The CDR3 is 13 residues long. Trimming removed 6 bases from V and 7 bases from J; junction bases left unmatched: 7. Isolated RNA was reverse transcribed in full, so expressed TCRB transcripts were sequenced. Measured with immunoSEQ multiplex PCR; TCRdb has only the in-frame clones, and not every one. This sample has over 350,000 clones, with around 16% found just once. The chain joins TRBV30 to TRBJ1-3, with 9 bases identical to TRBD1. Sequences were obtained from naive CD4+ T cells from blood. The TCR sequence derives from a woman aged 18-29 years in good health. The CDR3: CACRDRERNTIYF. The CDR3 nucleotides are TGTGCCTGTAGGGACAGGGAGCGGAACACCATATATTTT.